A selection of T cell receptor beta chains follows, all from one sample in a study of T cells in Graves' hyperthyroidism and ophthalmopathy. TCRdb called the multiplex PCR reads again in MiXCR, with one record for every CDR3 protein. Of approximately 400,000 distinct CDR3 sequences listed, about a fifth are singletons. Material for sequencing was blood. Receptor source: a woman between 18 and 29 years old with Graves' hyperthyroidism. CDR3s include the opening cysteine and the closing phenylalanine or tryptophan. The D gene is left open where the match is weak. Size tells how often a clone was seen (once, few, many) or the class of an expanded clone, and some rows leave it out.

cdr3_nt,cdr3_aa,j_call,d_call,v_call,clone_size
TGTGCCAGCAGTGAGATAGGGAAAGCTTTCTTT,CASSEIGKAFF,TRBJ1-1,.,TRBV28,many
TGTGCCAGCAGAGAAGGGTCGTTGAACACTGAAGCTTTCTTT,CASREGSLNTEAFF,TRBJ1-1,.,TRBV3-1,.
TGTGCCAGCGGACAGGGGCTAGGTACTGAAGCTTTCTTT,CASGQGLGTEAFF,TRBJ1-1,TRBD1,TRBV7-9,.
TGTGCCAGCAGCTTCTTCACGGGACTAGGGGAGCAGTACTTC,CASSFFTGLGEQYF,TRBJ2-7,TRBD2,TRBV7-8,.
TGTGCAAGGGACGTTGGACAGAACACCGGGGAGCTGTTTTTT,CARDVGQNTGELFF,TRBJ2-2,.,TRBV30,many
TGCGCCAGCAGCCCCGGGACGCACTCCTACGAGCAGTACTTC,CASSPGTHSYEQYF,TRBJ2-7,.,TRBV4-1,many
TGCAGTGCTAGGCCGCCGACCGAGACCCAGTACTTC,CSARPPTETQYF,TRBJ2-5,.,TRBV20-1,many
TGTGCCAGTAGTATAGATAGGGACCCCAGTAACACCGGGGAGCTGTTTTTT,CASSIDRDPSNTGELFF,TRBJ2-2,.,TRBV19,many
TGTGCCAGCAGGCAGCGTGACAAATTCTATGGCTACACCTTT,CASRQRDKFYGYTF,TRBJ1-2,.,TRBV6-1,.
TGTGCCAGCAGTCTGGGGCCCGGGGGGAACACTGGAGCTTTCTTT,CASSLGPGGNTGAFF,TRBJ1-1,.,TRBV12-3/TRBV12-4,many
TGTGCCAGCAGTCAAACGGCGGGGGGTAGGTACGAGCAGTACTTC,CASSQTAGGRYEQYF,TRBJ2-7,TRBD2,TRBV28,many
TGTGCCAGCAGTTACTCGTTTGGACTAGCGAACACCGGGGAGCTGTTTTTT,CASSYSFGLANTGELFF,TRBJ2-2,TRBD2,TRBV6-5,.
TGTGCCAGCAGTTTTGGGACAGGGGGCTTTCAGCCCCAGCATTTT,CASSFGTGGFQPQHF,TRBJ1-5,TRBD1,TRBV12-3/TRBV12-4,many
TGTGCCAGCAGCTACGGGACTTTTTACGAGCAGTACTTC,CASSYGTFYEQYF,TRBJ2-7,.,TRBV6-5,many
TGTGCCAGCAGCTTACGGGGTAGCGGGAGTTTCTACGAGCAGTACTTC,CASSLRGSGSFYEQYF,TRBJ2-7,TRBD2,TRBV11-2,.
TGTGCCAGCAGTTCCCCCGGCCGAGCGCGATCCTACGAGCAGTACTTC,CASSSPGRARSYEQYF,TRBJ2-7,.,TRBV28,many
TGTGCCAGCAGCTCCACCGGGACAGGTACTGGCTACACCTTC,CASSSTGTGTGYTF,TRBJ1-2,TRBD1,TRBV7-3,many
TGTGCCACCAAAGTACGGGGGGGGCGAGAGACCCAGTACTTC,CATKVRGGRETQYF,TRBJ2-5,TRBD2,TRBV6-1,many